One TCR beta chain is described in this entry. The sample is drawn from a study of T cell changes during pregnancy in multiple sclerosis. Clones were sequenced by immunoSEQ multiplex PCR, and TCRdb holds only the in-frame ones, with some missing. The sample gives 40,000 or so clones, approximately 93% of which show up once; about 8% is in the top ten. Trimming pared 5 bases from V and 0 bases from J, leaving 12 bases between. The CDR3 is made up of 15 amino acids. Germline CDR1 is SGHAT and CDR2 is FQNNGV. The sequence derives from a female donor with multiple sclerosis, enrolled in a pregnancy study. This sequence joins TRBV11-2 and TRBJ2-3; D uncertain. The sequencing here drew on CD8+ T cells from peripheral blood mononuclear cells, taken in the third trimester of pregnancy. The CDR3: CASSRHRGSTDTQYF. In DNA, the CDR3 is TGTGCCAGCAGCCGCCATCGAGGAAGCACAGATACGCAGTATTTT. Complete variable domain (other parts from reference TRBV11-2 and TRBJ2-3): EAGVAQSPRYKIIEKRQSVAFWCNPISGHATLYWYQQILGQGPKLLIQFQNNGVVDDSQLPKDRFSAERLKGVDSTLKIQPAKLEDSAVYLCASSRHRGSTDTQYFGPGTRLTVL.